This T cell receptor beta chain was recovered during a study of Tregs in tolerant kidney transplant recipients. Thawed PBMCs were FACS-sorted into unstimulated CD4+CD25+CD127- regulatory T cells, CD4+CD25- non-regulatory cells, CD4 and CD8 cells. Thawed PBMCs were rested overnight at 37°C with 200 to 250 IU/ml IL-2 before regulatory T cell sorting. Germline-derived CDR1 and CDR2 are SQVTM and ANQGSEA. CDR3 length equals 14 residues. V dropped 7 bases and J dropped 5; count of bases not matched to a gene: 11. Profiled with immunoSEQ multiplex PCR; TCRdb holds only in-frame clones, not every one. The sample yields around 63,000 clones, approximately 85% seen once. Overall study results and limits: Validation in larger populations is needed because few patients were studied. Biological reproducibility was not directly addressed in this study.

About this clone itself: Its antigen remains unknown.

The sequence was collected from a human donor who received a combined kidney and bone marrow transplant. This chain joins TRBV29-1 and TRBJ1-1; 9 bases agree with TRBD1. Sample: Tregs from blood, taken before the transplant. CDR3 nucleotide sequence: TGCAGCGCAAAGGACAGGGGTCGAGTGACTGAAGCTTTCTTT. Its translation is CSAKDRGRVTEAFF.